The clone carrying this T cell receptor beta chain showed up just a few times. These data belong to a study of T-cell memory formation after mild COVID-19. Germline values: CDR1 SGHTS, CDR2 YDEGEE. The length of the CDR3 is 16 residues. V was clipped by 6 bases and J by 0 bases, with 16 bases between them. The 5'RACE method, run with constant-segment primers, produced TCR alpha and TCR beta cDNA libraries (carrying sample barcodes and UMIs). Each CDR3 protein gets one entry after TCRdb re-called the 5' RACE reads with MiXCR. The table records around 400,000 distinct CDR3 sequences, approximately 24% of them present only once.

The rearrangement joins TRBV5-8 to TRBJ2-1; D may be TRBD1 or TRBD2 (5 bases each). This sequence originates from an adult woman who had mild COVID-19 (a few samples of this study predate the infection). Cell type and time point are not known. The specimen sequenced was PBMCs or a T cell subset sorted from them (not recorded which). The CDR3 is CASTMVGESSYNEQFF. In DNA, the CDR3 is TGTGCCAGCACCATGGTAGGGGAGAGCTCCTACAATGAGCAGTTCTTC. Variable domain in full (rest from reference TRBV5-8 and TRBJ2-1): EAGVTQSPTHLIKTRGQQATLRCSPISGHTSVYWYQQALGLGLQFLLWYDEGEERNRGNFPPRFSGRQFPNYSSELNVNALELEDSALYLCASTMVGESSYNEQFFGPGTRLTVL.